Many counts were recorded for the clone carrying this T cell receptor beta chain. What it recognizes is unknown. This sample is part of a study of regulatory T cells in long-lasting Graves disease. Study in general: The study enrolled newly diagnosed Graves' patients on antithyroid drugs under 3 months.

Time point indicated: newly diagnosed GD, antithyroid drugs for less than 3 months. From RNA extracted from PBMCs, the TCR library was made. The CDR3 loop spans 13 amino acids. Germline V gene data show CDR1 as SGDLS and CDR2 as YYNGEE. V lost 0 bases and J lost 4, with 5 bases in between. Study results and caveats: Between persistent patients, about 2,500 public clonotypes were shared, exceeding the approximately 900 shared between new patients.

Building the TCR beta libraries relied on iRepertoire HTBI primers, and CDR3 regions underwent Arm-PCR. TCRdb re-derived calls from the multiplex PCR reads in MiXCR, one entry per CDR3 protein. Among 520,000 or so distinct CDR3 sequences listed, 9.5% to 15% were seen once. These data also featured in a second study, about T cells in Graves' hyperthyroidism and ophthalmopathy.

The chain couples TRBV9 to TRBJ1-5, with no clear D. The TCR comes from a woman in her twenties or thirties with Graves disease. The sample here was peripheral blood mononuclear cells (PBMCs), taken at new diagnosis, from a patient treated with antithyroid drugs. CDR3 DNA sequence: TGTGCCAGCAGCGTAGACGGGAATCAGCCCCAGCATTTT. Amino acids: CASSVDGNQPQHF.